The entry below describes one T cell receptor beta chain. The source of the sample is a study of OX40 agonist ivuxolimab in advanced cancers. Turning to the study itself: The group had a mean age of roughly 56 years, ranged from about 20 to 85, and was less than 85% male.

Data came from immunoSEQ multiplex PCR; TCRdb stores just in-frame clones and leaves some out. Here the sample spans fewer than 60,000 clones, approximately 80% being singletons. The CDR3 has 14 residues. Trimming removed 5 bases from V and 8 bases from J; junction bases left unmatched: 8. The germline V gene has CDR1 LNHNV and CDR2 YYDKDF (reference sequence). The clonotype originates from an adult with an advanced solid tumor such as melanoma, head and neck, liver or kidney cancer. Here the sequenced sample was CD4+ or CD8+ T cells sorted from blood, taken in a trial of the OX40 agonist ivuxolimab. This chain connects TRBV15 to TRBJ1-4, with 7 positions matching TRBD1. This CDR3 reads CATSVLQGWEKLFF. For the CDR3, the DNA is TGTGCCACCAGCGTACTACAGGGGTGGGAAAAACTGTTTTTT.